This T cell receptor (beta chain) was identified in a study of T cell changes during pregnancy in multiple sclerosis. CDR3 length equals 14 residues. V lost 2 bases, J lost 3 bases, and 11 bases lay in between. In germline, CDR1 is MNHEY, CDR2 SMNVEV (reference sequence). Sequenced by immunoSEQ multiplex PCR; TCRdb stores in-frame clones only, minus some. There are 30,000 to 45,000 clones in the sample; around 93% occur only once, and 26% lies in the top ten. The chain joins TRBV27 to TRBJ2-7; D is undetermined. The sample in question was CD8+ T cells from peripheral blood mononuclear cells, obtained before pregnancy. The clonotype was recovered from a female donor with multiple sclerosis, enrolled in a pregnancy study. Here the CDR3 DNA reads TGTGCCAGCAGTTTAATCGTGGGCAGCTACGAGCAGTACTTC. This gives the protein CASSLIVGSYEQYF.